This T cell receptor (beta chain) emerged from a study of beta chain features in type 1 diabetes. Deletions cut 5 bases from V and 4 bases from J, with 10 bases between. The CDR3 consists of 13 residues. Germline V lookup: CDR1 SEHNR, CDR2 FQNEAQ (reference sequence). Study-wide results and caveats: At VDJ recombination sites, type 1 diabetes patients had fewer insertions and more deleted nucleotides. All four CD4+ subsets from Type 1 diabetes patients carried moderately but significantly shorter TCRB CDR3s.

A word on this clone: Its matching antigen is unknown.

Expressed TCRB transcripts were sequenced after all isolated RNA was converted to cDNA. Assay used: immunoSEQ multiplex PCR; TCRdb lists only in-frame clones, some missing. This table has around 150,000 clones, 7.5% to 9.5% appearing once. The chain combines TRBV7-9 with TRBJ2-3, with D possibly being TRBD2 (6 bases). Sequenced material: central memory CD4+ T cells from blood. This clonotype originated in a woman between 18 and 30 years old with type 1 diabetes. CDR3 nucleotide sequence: TGTGCCAGCAGCGAGGGAGGCTCAGATACGCAGTATTTT. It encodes CASSEGGSDTQYF.